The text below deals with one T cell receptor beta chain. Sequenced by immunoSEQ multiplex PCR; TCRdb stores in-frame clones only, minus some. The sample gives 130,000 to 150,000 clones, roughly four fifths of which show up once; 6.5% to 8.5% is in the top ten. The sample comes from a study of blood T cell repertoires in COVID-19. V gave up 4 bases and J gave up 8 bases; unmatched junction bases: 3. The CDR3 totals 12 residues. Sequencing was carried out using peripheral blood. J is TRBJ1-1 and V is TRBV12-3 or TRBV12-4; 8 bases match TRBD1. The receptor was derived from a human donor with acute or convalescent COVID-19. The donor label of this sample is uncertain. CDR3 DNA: TGTGCCAGCAGTTCGACAGGGGTAGAAGCTTTCTTT. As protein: CASSSTGVEAFF.